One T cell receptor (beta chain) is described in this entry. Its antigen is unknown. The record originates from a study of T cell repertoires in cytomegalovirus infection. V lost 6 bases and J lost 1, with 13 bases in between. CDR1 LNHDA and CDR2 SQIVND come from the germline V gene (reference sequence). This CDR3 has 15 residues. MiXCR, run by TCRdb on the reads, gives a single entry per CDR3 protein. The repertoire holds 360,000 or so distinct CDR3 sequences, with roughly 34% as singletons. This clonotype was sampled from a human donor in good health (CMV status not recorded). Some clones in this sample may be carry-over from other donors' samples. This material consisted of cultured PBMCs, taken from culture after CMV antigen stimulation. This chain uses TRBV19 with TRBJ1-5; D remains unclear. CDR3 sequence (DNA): TGTGCCAGTAGGCCTGCGTCGGGGAGCAATCAGCCCCAGCATTTT. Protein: CASRPASGSNQPQHF.